This TCR beta chain was recovered during a study of OX40 agonist ivuxolimab in advanced cancers. The table came from immunoSEQ multiplex PCR; TCRdb's copy has only in-frame clones and leaves some out. The table lists roughly 63,000 clones, around 87% of them singletons. Germline V gives CDR1 SNHLY, CDR2 FYNNEI. This CDR3 has 15 residues. Trimming cost V 6 bases and J 6 bases; bases outside gene matches: 8. The chain carries TRBV2 and TRBJ2-2; 9 bases line up with TRBD1. The material sequenced was CD4+ or CD8+ T cells sorted from blood, taken in a trial of the OX40 agonist ivuxolimab. This clonotype originated in an adult with an advanced solid tumor such as melanoma, head and neck, liver or kidney cancer. CDR3 coding DNA: TGTGCCAGCAGCGGACAGGGGACGGTTTCCGGGGAGCTGTTTTTT. This translates into CASSGQGTVSGELFF.